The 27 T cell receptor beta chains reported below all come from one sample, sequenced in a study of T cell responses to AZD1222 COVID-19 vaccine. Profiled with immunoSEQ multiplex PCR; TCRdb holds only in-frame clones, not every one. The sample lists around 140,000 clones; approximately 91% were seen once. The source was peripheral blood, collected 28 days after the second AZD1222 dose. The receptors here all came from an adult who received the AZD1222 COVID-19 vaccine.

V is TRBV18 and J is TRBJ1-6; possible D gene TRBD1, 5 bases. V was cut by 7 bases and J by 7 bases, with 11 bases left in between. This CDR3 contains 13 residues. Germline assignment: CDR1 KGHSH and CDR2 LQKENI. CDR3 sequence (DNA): TGTGCCAGCTTACCCGACAGAAATTCACCCCTCCACTTT. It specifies CASLPDRNSPLHF.

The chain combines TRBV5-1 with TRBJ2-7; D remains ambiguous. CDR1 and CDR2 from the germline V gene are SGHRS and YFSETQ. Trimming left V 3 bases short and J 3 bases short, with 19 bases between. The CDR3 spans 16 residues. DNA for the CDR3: TGCGCCAGCAGCTCCGGGCAGTACAACTCTTACTACGAGCAGTACTTC. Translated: CASSSGQYNSYYEQYF.

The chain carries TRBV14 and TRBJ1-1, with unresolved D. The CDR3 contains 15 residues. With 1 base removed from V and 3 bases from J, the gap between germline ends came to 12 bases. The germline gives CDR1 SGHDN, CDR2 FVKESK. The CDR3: CASSQVGGSDTEAFF. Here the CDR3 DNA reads TGTGCCAGCAGCCAAGTCGGTGGGAGCGACACTGAAGCTTTCTTT.

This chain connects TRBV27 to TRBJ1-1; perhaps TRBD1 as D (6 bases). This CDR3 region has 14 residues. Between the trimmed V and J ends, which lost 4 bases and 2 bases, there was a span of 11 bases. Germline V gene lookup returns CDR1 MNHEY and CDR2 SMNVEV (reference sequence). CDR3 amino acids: CASSSGGTNTEAFF. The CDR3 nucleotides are TGTGCCAGCAGTTCTGGGGGCACCAACACTGAAGCTTTCTTT.

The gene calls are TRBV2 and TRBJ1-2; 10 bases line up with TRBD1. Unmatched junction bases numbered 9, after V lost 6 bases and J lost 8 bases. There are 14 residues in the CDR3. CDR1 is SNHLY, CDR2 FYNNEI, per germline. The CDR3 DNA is TGTGCCAGCAGGGGACAGGGGACCACTGTGGGCTACACCTTC. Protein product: CASRGQGTTVGYTF.

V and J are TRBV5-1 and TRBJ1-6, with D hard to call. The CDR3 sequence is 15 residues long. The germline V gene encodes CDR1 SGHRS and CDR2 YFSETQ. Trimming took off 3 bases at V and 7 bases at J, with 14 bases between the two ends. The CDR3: CASSWEAGTNSPLHF. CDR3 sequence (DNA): TGCGCCAGCAGCTGGGAGGCGGGAACAAATTCACCCCTCCACTTT.

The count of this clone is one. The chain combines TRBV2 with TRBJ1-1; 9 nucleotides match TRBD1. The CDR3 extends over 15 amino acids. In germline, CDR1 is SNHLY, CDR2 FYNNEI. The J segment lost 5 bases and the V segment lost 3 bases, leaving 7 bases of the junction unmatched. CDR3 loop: CASSDVQGARTEAFF. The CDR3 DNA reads TGTGCCAGCAGTGATGTACAGGGGGCGAGGACTGAAGCTTTCTTT.

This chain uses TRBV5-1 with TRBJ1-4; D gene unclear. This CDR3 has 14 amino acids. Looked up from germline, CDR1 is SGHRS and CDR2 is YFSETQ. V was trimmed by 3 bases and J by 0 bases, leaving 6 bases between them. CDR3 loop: CASSYGPTNEKLFF. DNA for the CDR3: TGCGCCAGCAGCTACGGGCCAACTAATGAAAAACTGTTTTTT. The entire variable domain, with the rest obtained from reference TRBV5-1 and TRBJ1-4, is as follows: KAGVTQTPRYLIKTRGQQVTLSCSPISGHRSVSWYQQTPGQGLQFLFEYFSETQRNKGNFPGRFSGRQFSNSRSEMNVSTLELGDSALYLCASSYGPTNEKLFFGSGTQLSVL.

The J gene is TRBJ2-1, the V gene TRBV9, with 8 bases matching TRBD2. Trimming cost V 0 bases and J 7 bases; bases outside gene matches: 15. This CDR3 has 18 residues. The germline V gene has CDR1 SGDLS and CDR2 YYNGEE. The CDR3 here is CASSVASQVSGVGNEQFF. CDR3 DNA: TGTGCCAGCAGCGTAGCTTCACAGGTTAGCGGGGTAGGGAATGAGCAGTTCTTC. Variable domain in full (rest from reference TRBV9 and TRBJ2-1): DSGVTQTPKHLITATGQRVTLRCSPRSGDLSVYWYQQSLDQGLQFLIQYYNGEERAKGNILERFSAQQFPDLHSELNLSSLELGDSALYFCASSVASQVSGVGNEQFFGPGTRLTVL.

CDR3 sequence: CASRDSGRGTDTQYF. CDR3 DNA sequence: TGTGCCAGCAGAGATAGCGGGAGGGGCACAGATACGCAGTATTTT. V gene TRBV6-5 combines with J gene TRBJ2-3; 11 nucleotides align to TRBD2. The V segment lost 6 bases and the J segment 1 base; nucleotides outside the gene matches: 3. CDR3 length: 15 amino acids. In germline, CDR1 is MNHEY, CDR2 SVGAGI.

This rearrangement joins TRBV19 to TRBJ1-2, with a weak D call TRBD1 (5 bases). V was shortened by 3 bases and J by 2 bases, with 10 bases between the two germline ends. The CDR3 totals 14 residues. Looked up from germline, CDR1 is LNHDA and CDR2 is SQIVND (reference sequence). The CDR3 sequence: CASSIGGRNYGYTF. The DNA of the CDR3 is TGTGCCAGTAGTATTGGGGGAAGGAACTATGGCTACACCTTC.

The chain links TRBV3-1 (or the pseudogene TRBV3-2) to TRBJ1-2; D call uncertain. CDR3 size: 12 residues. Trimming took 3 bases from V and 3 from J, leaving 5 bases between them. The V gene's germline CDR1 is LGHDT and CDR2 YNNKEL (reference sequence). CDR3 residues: CASSQPDYGYTF. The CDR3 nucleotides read TGTGCCAGCAGCCAGCCCGACTATGGCTACACCTTC.

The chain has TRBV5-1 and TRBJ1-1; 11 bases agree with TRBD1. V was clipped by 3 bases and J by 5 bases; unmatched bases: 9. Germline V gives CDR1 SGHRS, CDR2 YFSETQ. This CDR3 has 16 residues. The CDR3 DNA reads TGCGCCAGCAGCTCACTCGGACAGGGGGCAGGGACTGAAGCTTTCTTT. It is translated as CASSSLGQGAGTEAFF.

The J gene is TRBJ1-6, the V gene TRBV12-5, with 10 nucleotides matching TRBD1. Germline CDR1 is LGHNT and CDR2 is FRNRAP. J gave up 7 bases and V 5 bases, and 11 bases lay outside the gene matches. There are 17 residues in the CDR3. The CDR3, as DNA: TGTGCTAGTGGTCCCCCAGCGACGGGACAGGGGAATTCACCCCTCCACTTT. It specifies CASGPPATGQGNSPLHF.

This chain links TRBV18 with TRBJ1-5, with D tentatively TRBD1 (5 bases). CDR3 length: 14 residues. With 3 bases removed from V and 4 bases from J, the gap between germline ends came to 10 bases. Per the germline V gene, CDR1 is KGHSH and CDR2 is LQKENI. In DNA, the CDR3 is TGTGCCAGCTCACCTGAGGCAGGGAATCAGCCCCAGCATTTT. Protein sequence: CASSPEAGNQPQHF.

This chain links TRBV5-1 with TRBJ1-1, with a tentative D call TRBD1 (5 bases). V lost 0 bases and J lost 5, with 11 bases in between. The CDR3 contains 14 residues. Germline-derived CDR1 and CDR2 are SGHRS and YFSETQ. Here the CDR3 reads CASSLGFGGTEAFF. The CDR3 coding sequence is TGCGCCAGCAGCTTGGGATTTGGGGGGACTGAAGCTTTCTTT.

The CDR3 sequence is CATSDFRGGRADTQYF. The DNA of the CDR3 is TGTGCCACCAGTGATTTCCGGGGAGGGCGGGCAGATACGCAGTATTTT. The V gene is TRBV24-1, the J gene TRBJ2-3; TRBD2 aligns across 7 bases. Germline trimming cut 1 base from V and 4 bases from J; bases unmatched to any gene: 7. CDR3 length: 16 residues. CDR1 KGHDR and CDR2 SFDVKD come from the germline V gene.

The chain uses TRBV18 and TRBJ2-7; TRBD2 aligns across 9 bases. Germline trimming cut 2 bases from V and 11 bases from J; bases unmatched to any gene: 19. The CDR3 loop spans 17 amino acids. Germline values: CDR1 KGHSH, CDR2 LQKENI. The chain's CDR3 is CASSPSGRSGSVKWEYF. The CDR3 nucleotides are TGTGCCAGCTCACCATCGGGCCGTAGCGGGAGTGTAAAGTGGGAGTACTTC.

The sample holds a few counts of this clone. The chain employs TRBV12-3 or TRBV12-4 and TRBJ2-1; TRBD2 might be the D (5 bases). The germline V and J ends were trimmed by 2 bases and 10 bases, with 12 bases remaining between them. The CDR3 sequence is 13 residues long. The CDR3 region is CASSLQEVSEQFF. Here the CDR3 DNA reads TGTGCCAGCAGTTTACAGGAGGTCTCCGAGCAGTTCTTC.

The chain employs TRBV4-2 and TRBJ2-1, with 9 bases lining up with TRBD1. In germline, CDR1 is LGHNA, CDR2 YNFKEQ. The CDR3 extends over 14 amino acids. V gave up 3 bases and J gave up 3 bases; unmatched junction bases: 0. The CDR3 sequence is CASSQTGGYNEQFF. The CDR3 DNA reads TGTGCCAGCAGCCAGACAGGGGGCTACAATGAGCAGTTCTTC.

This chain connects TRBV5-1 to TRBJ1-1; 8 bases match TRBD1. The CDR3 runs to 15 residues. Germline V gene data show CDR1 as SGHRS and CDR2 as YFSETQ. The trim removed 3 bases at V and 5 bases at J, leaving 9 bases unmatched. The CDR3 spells CASSSFLTGETEAFF. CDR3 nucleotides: TGCGCCAGCAGCTCATTTTTGACAGGGGAAACTGAAGCTTTCTTT.

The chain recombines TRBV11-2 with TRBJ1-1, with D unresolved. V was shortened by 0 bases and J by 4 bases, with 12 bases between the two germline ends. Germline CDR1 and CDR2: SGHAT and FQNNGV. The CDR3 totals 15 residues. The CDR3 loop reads CASSLDRVGGTEAFF. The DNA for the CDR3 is TGTGCCAGCAGCTTAGATCGGGTGGGTGGCACTGAAGCTTTCTTT. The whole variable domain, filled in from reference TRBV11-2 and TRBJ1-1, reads EAGVAQSPRYKIIEKRQSVAFWCNPISGHATLYWYQQILGQGPKLLIQFQNNGVVDDSQLPKDRFSAERLKGVDSTLKIQPAKLEDSAVYLCASSLDRVGGTEAFFGQGTRLTVV.

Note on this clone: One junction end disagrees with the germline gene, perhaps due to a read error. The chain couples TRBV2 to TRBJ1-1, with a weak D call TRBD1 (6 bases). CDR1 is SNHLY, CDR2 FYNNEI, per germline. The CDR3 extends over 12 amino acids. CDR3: CASSEGQTEAFF. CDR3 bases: TGTGCCAGCAGCGAAGGACAGACTGAAGCTTTCTTT.

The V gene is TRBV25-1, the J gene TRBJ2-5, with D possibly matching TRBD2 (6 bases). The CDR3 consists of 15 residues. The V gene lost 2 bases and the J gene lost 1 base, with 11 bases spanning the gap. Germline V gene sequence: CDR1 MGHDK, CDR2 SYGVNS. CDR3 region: CASSEGGDRQETQYF. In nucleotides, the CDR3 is TGTGCCAGCAGTGAAGGCGGGGATCGCCAAGAGACCCAGTACTTC.

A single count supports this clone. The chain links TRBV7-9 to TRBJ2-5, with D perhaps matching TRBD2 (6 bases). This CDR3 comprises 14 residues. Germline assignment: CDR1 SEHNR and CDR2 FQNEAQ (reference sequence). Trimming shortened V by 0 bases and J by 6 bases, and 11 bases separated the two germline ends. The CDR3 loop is CASSLAGGVQTQYF. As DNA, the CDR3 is TGTGCCAGCAGCTTAGCGGGGGGAGTACAGACCCAGTACTTC. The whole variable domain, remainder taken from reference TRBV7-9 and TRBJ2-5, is DTGVSQNPRHKITKRGQNVTFRCDPISEHNRLYWYRQTLGQGPEFLTYFQNEAQLEKSRLLSDRFSAERPKGSFSTLEIQRTEQGDSAMYLCASSLAGGVQTQYFGPGTRLLVL.

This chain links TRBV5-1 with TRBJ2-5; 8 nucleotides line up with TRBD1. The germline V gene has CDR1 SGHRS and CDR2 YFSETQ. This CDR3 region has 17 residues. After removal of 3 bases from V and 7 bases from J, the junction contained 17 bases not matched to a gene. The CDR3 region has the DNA TGCGCCAGCAGCTGGAACCGGATGGGACAGGTCCAAAGGACCCAGTACTTC. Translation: CASSWNRMGQVQRTQYF.

Here the CDR3 reads CASSEIDNYGYTF. Here the CDR3 DNA reads TGTGCCAGCAGTGAAATAGATAACTATGGCTACACCTTC. The chain joins TRBV6-1 to TRBJ1-2; D is ambiguous. Germline V gene sequence: CDR1 MNHNS, CDR2 SASEGT. V lost 2 bases, J lost 1 base, and 5 bases lay in between. The CDR3 runs 13 residues.